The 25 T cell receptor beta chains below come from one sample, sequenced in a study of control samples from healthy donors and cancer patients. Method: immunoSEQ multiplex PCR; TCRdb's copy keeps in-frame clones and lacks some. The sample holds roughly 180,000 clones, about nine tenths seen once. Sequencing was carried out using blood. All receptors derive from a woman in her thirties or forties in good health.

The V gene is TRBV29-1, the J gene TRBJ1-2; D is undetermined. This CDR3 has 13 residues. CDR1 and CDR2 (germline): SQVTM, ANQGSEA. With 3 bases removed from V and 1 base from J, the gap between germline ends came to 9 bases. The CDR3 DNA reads TGCAGCGTTGATGGGCCGATTAACTATGGCTACACCTTC. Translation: CSVDGPINYGYTF.

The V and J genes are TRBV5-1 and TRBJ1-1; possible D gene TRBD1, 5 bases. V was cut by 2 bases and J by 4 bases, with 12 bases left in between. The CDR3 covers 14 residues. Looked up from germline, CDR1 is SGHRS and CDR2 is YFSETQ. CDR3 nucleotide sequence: TGCGCCAGCAGCTTTGGCAGGGTAGGCACTGAAGCTTTCTTT. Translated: CASSFGRVGTEAFF.

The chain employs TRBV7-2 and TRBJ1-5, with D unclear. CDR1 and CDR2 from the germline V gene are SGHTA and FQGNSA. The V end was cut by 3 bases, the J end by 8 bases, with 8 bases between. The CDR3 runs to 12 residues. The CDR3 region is CASSLIREPQHF. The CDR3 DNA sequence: TGTGCCAGCAGCTTGATCCGAGAGCCCCAGCATTTT.

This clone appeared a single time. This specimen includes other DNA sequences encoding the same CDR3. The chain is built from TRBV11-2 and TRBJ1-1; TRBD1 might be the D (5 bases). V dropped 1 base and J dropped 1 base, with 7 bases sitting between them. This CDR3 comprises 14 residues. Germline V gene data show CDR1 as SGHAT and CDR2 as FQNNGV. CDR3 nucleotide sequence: TGTGCCAGCAGCTTAGTTGGGGGGAACACTGAAGCTTTCTTT. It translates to CASSLVGGNTEAFF.

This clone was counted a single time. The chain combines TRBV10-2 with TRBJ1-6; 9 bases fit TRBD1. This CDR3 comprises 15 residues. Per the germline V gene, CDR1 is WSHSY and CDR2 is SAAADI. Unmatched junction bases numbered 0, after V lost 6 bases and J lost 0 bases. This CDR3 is CASRTGGSYNSPLHF. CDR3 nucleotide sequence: TGCGCCAGCAGGACAGGGGGCTCCTATAATTCACCCCTCCACTTT.

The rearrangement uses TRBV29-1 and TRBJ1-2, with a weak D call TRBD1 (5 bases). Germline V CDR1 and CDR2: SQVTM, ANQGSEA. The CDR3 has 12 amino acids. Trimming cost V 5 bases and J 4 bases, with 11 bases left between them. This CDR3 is CSVPLGAYGYTF. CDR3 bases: TGCAGCGTTCCGCTAGGGGCCTATGGCTACACCTTC.

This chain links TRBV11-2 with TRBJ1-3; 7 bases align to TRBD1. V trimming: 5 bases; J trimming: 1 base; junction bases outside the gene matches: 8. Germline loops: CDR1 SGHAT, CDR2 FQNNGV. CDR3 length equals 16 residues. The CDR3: CASSHKGARSGNTIYF. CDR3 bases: TGTGCCAGCAGCCACAAGGGGGCAAGATCTGGAAACACCATATATTTT.

The CDR3: CASSRDGNSPLHF. The CDR3 bases are TGCGCCAGCAGCCGGGATGGTAATTCACCCCTCCACTTT. The chain is built from TRBV5-1 and TRBJ1-6, with D uncertain. In germline, CDR1 is SGHRS, CDR2 YFSETQ. Trimming took 4 bases from V and 6 from J, leaving 8 bases between them. The CDR3 runs 13 residues.

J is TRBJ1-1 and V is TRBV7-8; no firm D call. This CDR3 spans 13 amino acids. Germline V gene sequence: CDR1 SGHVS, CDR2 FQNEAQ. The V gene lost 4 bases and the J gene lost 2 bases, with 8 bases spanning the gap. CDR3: CASSSFSNTEAFF. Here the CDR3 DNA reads TGTGCCAGCAGCTCTTTCAGCAACACTGAAGCTTTCTTT.

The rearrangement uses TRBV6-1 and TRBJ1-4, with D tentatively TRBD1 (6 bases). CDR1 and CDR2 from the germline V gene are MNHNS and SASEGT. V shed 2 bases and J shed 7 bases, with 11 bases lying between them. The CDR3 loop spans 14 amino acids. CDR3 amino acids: CASSERGAGEKLFF. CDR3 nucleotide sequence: TGTGCCAGCAGTGAACGGGGGGCAGGTGAAAAACTGTTTTTT.

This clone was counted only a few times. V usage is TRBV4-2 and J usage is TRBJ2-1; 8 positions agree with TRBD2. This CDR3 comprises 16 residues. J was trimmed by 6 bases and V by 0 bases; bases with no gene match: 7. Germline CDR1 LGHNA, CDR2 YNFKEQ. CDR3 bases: TGTGCCAGCAGCCAAGATTCCAGCGGGGGACCCAATGAGCAGTTCTTC. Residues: CASSQDSSGGPNEQFF.

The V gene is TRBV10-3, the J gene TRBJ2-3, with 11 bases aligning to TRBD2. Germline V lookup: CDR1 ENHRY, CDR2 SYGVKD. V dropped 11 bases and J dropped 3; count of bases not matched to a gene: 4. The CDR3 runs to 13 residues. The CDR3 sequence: CAAASGGTDTQYF. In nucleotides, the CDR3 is TGTGCCGCCGCTAGCGGGGGGACAGATACGCAGTATTTT.

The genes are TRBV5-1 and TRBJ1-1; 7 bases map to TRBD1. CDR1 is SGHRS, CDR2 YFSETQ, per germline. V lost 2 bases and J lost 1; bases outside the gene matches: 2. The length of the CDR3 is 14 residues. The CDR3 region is CASSFRGGNTEAFF. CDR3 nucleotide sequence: TGCGCCAGCAGCTTCAGGGGGGGGAACACTGAAGCTTTCTTT. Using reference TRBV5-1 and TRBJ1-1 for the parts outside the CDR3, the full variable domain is KAGVTQTPRYLIKTRGQQVTLSCSPISGHRSVSWYQQTPGQGLQFLFEYFSETQRNKGNFPGRFSGRQFSNSRSEMNVSTLELGDSALYLCASSFRGGNTEAFFGQGTRLTVV.

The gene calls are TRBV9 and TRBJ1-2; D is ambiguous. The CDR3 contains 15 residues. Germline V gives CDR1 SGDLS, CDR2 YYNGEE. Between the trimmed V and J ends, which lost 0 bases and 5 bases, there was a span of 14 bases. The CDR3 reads CASSVGSGRGYGYTF. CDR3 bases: TGTGCCAGCAGCGTAGGGTCTGGCAGAGGATATGGCTACACCTTC.

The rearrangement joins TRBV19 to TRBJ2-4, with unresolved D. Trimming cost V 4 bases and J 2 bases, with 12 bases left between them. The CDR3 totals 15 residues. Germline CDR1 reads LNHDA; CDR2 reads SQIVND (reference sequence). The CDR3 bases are TGTGCCAGTAGTACCGAGACGGGTACCAAAAACATTCAGTACTTC. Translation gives CASSTETGTKNIQYF.

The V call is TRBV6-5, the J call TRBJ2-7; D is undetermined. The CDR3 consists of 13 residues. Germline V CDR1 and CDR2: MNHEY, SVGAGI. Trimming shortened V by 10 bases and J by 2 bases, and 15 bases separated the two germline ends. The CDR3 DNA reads TGTGCCACTTTAATGGGCACACCCTACGAGCAGTACTTC. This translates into CATLMGTPYEQYF.

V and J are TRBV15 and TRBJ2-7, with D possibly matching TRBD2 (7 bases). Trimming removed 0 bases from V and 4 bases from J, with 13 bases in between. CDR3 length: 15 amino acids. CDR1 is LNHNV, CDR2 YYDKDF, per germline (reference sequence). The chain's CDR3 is CATSREGGGEYEQYF. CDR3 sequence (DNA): TGTGCCACCAGCAGAGAGGGAGGGGGGGAATACGAGCAGTACTTC. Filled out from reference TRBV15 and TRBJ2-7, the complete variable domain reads DAMVIQNPRYQVTQFGKPVTLSCSQTLNHNVMYWYQQKSSQAPKLLFHYYDKDFNNEADTPDNFQSRRPNTSFCFLDIRSPGLGDTAMYLCATSREGGGEYEQYFGPGTRLTVT.

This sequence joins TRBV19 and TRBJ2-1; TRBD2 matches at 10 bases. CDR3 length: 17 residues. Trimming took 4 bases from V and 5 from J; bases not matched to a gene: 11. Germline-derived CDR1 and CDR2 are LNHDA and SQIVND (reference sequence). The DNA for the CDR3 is TGTGCCAGTAGTAGAAGTGCCGGACTAGCGGACGACAATGAGCAGTTCTTC. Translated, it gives CASSRSAGLADDNEQFF.

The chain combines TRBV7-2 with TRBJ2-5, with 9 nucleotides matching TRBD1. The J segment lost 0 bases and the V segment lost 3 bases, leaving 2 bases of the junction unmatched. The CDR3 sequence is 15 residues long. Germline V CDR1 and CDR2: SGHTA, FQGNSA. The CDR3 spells CASSLDRGYQETQYF. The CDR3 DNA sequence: TGTGCCAGCAGCTTGGACAGGGGATACCAAGAGACCCAGTACTTC.

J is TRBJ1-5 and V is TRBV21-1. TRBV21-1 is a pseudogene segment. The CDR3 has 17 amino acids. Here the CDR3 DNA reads TGTGCCAGCAGCAAGGGAGCTCCTTGGGGAGTCTGTCAGCCCCAGCATTTT. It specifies CASSKGAPWGVCQPQHF.

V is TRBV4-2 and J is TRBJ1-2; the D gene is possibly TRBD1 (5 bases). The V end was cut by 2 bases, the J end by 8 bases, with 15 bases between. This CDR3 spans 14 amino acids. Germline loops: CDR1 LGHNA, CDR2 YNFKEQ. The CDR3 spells CASSQPSGGRGYTF. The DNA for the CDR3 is TGTGCCAGCAGCCAACCGTCCGGGGGAAGAGGCTACACCTTC.

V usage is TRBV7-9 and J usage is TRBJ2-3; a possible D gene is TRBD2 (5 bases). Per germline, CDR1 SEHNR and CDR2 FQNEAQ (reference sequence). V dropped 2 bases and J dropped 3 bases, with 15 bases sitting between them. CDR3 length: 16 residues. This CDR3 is CASSLKGLPGTDTQYF. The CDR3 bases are TGTGCCAGCAGCTTAAAGGGTCTCCCGGGGACAGATACGCAGTATTTT.

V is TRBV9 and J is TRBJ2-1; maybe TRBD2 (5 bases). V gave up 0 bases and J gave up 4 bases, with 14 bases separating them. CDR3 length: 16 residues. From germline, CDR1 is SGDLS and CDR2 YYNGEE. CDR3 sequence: CASSVGRTARYNEQFF. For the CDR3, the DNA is TGTGCCAGCAGCGTAGGGAGGACGGCGCGATACAATGAGCAGTTCTTC.

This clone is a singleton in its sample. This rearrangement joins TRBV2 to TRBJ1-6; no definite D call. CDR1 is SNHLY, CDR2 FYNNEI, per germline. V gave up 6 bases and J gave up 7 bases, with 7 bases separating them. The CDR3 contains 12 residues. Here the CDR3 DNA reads TGTGCCAGCAGAGGGATAAATTCACCCCTCCACTTT. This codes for CASRGINSPLHF. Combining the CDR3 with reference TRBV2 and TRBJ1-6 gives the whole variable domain EPEVTQTPSHQVTQMGQEVILRCVPISNHLYFYWYRQILGQKVEFLVSFYNNEISEKSEIFDDQFSVERPDGSNFTLKIRSTKLEDSAMYFCASRGINSPLHFGNGTRLTVT.

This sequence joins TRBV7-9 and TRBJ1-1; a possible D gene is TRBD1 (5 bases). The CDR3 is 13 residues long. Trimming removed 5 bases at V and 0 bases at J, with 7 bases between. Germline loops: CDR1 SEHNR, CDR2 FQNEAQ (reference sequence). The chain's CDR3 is CASSQTVNTEAFF. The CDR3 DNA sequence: TGTGCCAGCAGCCAGACAGTGAACACTGAAGCTTTCTTT.